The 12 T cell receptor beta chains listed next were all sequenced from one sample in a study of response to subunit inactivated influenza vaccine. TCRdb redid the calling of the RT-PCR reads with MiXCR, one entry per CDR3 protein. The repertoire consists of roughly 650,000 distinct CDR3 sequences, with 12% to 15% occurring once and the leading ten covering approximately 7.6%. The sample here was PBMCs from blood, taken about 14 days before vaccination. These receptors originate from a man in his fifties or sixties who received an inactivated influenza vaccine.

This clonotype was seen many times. The CDR3 is CSVATRLAGPYEQYF. The CDR3 DNA follows: TGCAGCGTTGCAACGCGACTAGCGGGACCCTACGAGCAGTACTTC. The chain joins TRBV29-1 to TRBJ2-7, with TRBD2 matching 11 bases. CDR1 and CDR2 from the germline V gene are SQVTM and ANQGSEA. The CDR3 sequence is 15 residues long. V lost 4 bases, J lost 2 bases, and 7 bases stayed unmatched.

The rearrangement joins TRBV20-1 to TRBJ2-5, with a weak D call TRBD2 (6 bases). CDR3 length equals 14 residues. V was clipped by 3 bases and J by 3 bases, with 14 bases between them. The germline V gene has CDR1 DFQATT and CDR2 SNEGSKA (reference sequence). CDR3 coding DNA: TGCAGTGCTAGTCGCGGGACCTTCGAAGAGACCCAGTACTTC. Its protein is CSASRGTFEETQYF.

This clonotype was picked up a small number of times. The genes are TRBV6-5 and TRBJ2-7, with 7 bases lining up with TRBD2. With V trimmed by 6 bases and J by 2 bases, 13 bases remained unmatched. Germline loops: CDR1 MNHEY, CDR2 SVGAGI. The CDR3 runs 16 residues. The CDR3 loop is CASRLASGLNPYEQYF. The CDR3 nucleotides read TGTGCCAGCAGACTCGCCTCGGGACTAAACCCCTACGAGCAGTACTTC.

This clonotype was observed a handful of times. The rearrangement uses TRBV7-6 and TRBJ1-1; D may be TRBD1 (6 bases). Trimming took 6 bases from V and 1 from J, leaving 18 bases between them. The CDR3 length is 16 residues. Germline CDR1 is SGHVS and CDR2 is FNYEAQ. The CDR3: CASSTRGGLGNTEAFF. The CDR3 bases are TGTGCCAGCAGTACAAGGGGGGGCCTCGGGAACACTGAAGCTTTCTTT. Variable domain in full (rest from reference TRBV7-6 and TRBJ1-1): GAGVSQSPRYKVTKRGQDVALRCDPISGHVSLYWYRQALGQGPEFLTYFNYEAQQDKSGLPNDRFSAERPEGSISTLTIQRTEQRDSAMYRCASSTRGGLGNTEAFFGQGTRLTVV.

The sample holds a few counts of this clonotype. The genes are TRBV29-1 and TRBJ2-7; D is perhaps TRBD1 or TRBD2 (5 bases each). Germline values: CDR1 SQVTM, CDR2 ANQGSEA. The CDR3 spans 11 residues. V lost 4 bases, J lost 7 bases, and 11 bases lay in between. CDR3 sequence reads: CSVGTWGEQYF. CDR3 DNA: TGCAGCGTTGGGACCTGGGGGGAGCAGTACTTC.

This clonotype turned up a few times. As DNA, the CDR3 is TGTGCCACCATTCTTCGGGACAACTATGGCTACACCTTC. This gives the protein CATILRDNYGYTF. The genes are TRBV2 and TRBJ1-2; tentative D call: TRBD1 (5 bases). From germline, CDR1 is SNHLY and CDR2 FYNNEI. Trimming cost V 10 bases and J 2 bases, with 14 bases left between them. CDR3 length: 13 amino acids.

The CDR3 DNA is TGCAGCGTCGTTAATTTGGCCTATCAGGGAATCGGCAATGAGCAGTTCTTC. This translates into CSVVNLAYQGIGNEQFF. The chain employs TRBV29-1 and TRBJ2-1; TRBD1 is a possible D gene (5 bases). CDR3 size: 17 residues. The germline gives CDR1 SQVTM, CDR2 ANQGSEA. Trimming shortened V by 6 bases and J by 6 bases, and 27 bases separated the two germline ends.

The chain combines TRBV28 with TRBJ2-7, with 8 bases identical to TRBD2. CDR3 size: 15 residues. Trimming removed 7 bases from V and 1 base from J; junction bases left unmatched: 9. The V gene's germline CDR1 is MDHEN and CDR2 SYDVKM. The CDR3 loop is CASTVGASGSYEQYF. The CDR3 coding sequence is TGTGCCAGCACCGTAGGTGCTAGCGGGTCCTACGAGCAGTACTTC.

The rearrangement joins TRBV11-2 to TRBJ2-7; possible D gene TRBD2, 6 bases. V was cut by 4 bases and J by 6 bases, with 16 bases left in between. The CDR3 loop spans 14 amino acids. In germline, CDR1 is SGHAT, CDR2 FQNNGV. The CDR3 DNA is TGTGCCAGCAGCTATGGAGCGGGTATGGGCGAGCAGTACTTC. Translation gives CASSYGAGMGEQYF.

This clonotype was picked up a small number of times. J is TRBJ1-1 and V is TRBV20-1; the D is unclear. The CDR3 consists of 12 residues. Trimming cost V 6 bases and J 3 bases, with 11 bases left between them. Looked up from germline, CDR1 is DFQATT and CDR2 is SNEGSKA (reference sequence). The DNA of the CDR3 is TGCAGTGCCCCCTTCGGACACACTGAAGCTTTCTTT. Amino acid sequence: CSAPFGHTEAFF.

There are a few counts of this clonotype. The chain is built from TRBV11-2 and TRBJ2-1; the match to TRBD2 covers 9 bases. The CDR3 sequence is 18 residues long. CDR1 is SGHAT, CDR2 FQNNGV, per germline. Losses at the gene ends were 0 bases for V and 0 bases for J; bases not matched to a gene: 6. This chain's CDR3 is CASSLEQRGVSSYNEQFF. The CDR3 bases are TGTGCCAGCAGCTTAGAGCAGCGGGGGGTCAGCTCCTACAATGAGCAGTTCTTC.

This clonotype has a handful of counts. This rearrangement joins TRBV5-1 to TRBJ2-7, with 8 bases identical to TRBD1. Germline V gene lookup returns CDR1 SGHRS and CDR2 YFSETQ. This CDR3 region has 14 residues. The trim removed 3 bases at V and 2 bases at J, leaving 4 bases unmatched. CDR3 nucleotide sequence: TGCGCCAGCAGCTCGCGACAGGGGCCCTACGAGCAGTACTTC. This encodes CASSSRQGPYEQYF.